The clone carrying this T cell receptor (beta chain) was recorded once. An end of the junction does not agree with germline; a read error may underlie this. Via MiXCR, TCRdb re-called the 5' RACE reads, giving one row per CDR3 protein. The sample shows 56,000 or so distinct CDR3 sequences, around 15% of them seen only once. The V gene's germline CDR1 is ENHRY and CDR2 SYGVKD. CDR3 length: 17 amino acids. These data belong to a study of early T cells in non-severe SARS-CoV-2 infection. The genes are TRBV10-3 and TRBJ2-2; 9 bases fit TRBD2. This receptor was taken from an adult who was a healthcare worker with PCR-confirmed SARS-CoV-2 infection or an uninfected control (not recorded which). Here the sequenced sample was whole blood, taken at baseline. CDR3 nucleotide sequence: TGTGCCTTCAGTGATGGCGGGAGGGCCGAGAACACCGGGGAGCTGTTTTTT. It specifies CAFSDGGRAENTGELFF.